This TCR beta chain appears in the sequencing data of a study of CD8 T cells in Susac syndrome. Germline values: CDR1 SGHDN, CDR2 FVKESK. The CDR3 runs 13 residues. V lost 5 bases and J lost 4; bases outside the gene matches: 1. Multiple sclerosis controls were treatment-naive patients with stable or active relapsing-remitting disease. When the RNA was reverse transcribed, random hexamers were used with an input of about 0.5 to 1 ug. Amplification of TCR beta CDR3 spanned 54 Vbeta and 13 Jbeta via immunoSEQ multiplex PCR. MiXCR, applied by TCRdb to the immunoSEQ multiplex PCR reads, yields one record per CDR3 protein. The table lists 110,000 or so distinct CDR3 sequences, 90% to 95% of them singletons. Study-wide findings and caveats: It was acknowledged by the study that relatively few individuals were included in its TCR sequencing and HLA analysis.

Points on this clonotype: Its antigen is still unknown.

This TCR derives from a human donor with multiple sclerosis. Sequencing input: CD4+ T cells from PBMCs. This chain links TRBV14 with TRBJ2-1; TRBD1 matches 8 bases. CDR3: CASSWDRYNEQFF. As DNA, the CDR3 is TGTGCCAGCAGCTGGGACAGGTACAATGAGCAGTTCTTC.